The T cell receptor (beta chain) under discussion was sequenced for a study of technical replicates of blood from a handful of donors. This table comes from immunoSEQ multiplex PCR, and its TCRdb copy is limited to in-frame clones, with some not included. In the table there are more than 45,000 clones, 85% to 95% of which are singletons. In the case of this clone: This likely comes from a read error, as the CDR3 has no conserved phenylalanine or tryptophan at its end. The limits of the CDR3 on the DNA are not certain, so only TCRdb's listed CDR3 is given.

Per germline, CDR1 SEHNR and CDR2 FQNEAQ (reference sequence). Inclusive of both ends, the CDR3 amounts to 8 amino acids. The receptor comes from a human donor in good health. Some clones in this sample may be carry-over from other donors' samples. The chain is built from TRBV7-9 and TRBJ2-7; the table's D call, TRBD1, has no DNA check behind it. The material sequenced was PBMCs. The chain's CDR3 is CASSQTGP.